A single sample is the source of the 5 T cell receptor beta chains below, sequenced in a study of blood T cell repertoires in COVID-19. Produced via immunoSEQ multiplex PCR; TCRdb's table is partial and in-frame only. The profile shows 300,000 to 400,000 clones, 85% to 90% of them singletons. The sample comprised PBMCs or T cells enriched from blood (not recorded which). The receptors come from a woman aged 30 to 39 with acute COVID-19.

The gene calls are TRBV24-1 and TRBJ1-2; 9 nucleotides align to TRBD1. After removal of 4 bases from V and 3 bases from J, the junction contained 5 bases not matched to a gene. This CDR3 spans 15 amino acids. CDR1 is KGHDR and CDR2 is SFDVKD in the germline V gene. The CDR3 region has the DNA TGTGCCACCAGTGACACCCGACAGGGGGACTATGGCTACACCTTC. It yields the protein CATSDTRQGDYGYTF.

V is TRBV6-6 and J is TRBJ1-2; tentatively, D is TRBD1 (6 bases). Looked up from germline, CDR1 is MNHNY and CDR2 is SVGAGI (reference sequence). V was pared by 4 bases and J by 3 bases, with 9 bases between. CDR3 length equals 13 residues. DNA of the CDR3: TGTGCCAGCAGTTCCACAGGGTACTATGGCTACACCTTC. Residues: CASSSTGYYGYTF.

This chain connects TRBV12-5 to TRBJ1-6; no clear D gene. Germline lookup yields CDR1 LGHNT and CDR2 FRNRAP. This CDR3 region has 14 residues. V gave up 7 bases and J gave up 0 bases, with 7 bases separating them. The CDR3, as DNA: TGTGCTAGTGCCCCGAGCTCCTATAATTCACCCCTCCACTTT. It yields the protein CASAPSSYNSPLHF.

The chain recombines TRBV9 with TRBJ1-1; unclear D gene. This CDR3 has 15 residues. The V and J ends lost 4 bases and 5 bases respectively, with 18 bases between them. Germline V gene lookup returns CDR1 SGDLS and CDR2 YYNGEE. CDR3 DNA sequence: TGTGCCAGCAGCCCCTCGGCCACAAGCAGGACTGAAGCTTTCTTT. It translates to CASSPSATSRTEAFF.

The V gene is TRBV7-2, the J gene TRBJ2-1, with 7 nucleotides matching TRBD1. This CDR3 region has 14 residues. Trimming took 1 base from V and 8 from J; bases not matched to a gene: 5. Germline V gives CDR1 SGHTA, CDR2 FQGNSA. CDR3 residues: CASSLGDRVHEQFF. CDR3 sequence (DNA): TGTGCCAGCAGCTTAGGCGACAGGGTCCATGAGCAGTTCTTC.